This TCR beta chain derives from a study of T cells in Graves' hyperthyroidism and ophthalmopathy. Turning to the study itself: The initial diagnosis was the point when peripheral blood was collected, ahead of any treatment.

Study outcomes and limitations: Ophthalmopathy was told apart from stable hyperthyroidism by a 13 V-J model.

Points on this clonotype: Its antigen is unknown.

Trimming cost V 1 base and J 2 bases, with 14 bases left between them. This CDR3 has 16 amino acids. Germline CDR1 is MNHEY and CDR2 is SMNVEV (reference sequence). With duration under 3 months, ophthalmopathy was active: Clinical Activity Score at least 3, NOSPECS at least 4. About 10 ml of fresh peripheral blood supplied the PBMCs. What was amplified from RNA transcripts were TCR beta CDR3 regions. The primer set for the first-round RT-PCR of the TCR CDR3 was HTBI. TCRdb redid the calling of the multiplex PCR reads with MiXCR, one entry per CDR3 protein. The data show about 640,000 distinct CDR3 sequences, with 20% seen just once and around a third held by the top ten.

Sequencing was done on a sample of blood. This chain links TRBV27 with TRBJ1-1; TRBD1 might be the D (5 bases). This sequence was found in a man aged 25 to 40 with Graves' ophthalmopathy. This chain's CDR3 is CASSLFPRRDNTEAFF. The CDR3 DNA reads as TGTGCCAGCAGTTTATTCCCCCGCCGGGACAACACTGAAGCTTTCTTT.